The 20 T cell receptor beta chains presented below share a single source sample, sequenced in a study of glioma-infiltrating T cells. TCR alpha and beta CDR3 regions were amplified from RNA using iRepertoire nested multiplex PCR. TCRdb re-called the multiplex PCR reads through MiXCR, storing one row per CDR3 protein. This sample yields under 200,000 distinct CDR3 sequences, of which about 40% are seen a single time; around 5.3% belongs to the top ten. Source material: glioma tissue, nonneoplastic brain tissue, or PBMCs (not recorded which). The receptors stem from a human donor with low-grade glioma or glioblastoma, undergoing nonglioma brain surgery, or in good health (not recorded which).

Concerning this clonotype: A read error may produce the germline difference seen at one junction end. The chain is built from TRBV20-1 and TRBJ2-1, with 11 bases fitting TRBD2. This CDR3 is 14 amino acids long. Germline CDR1 DFQATT, CDR2 SNEGSKA (reference sequence). The CDR3 loop is CSAVVSGRGDEEFF. CDR3 nucleotides: TGCAGTGCCGTGGTTAGCGGGAGGGGCGATGAGGAGTTCTTC.

This clonotype has at least ten counts. The chain joins TRBV20-1 to TRBJ1-5; 10 bases align to TRBD1. The CDR3 is 18 residues long. Trimming cost V 1 base and J 2 bases; bases outside gene matches: 11. CDR1 and CDR2 from the germline V gene are DFQATT and SNEGSKA (reference sequence). DNA for the CDR3: TGCAGTGCTAGAGTGGCGGACAGGGGGTTGACGGGCAATCAGCCCCAGCATTTT. Encoded protein: CSARVADRGLTGNQPQHF.

This clonotype was detected ten times or more. The rearrangement joins TRBV28 to TRBJ1-1; D call uncertain. The germline V gene encodes CDR1 MDHEN and CDR2 SYDVKM. CDR3 length: 14 residues. V was cut by 5 bases and J by 3 bases, with 13 bases left in between. The CDR3 here is CASSPPGGHTEAFF. The CDR3 region has the DNA TGTGCCAGCAGTCCCCCAGGAGGACACACTGAAGCTTTCTTT.

This clonotype was picked up a small number of times. A much larger clone differs by one base, so this may be a read error. The CDR3 DNA is TGTGCCAGCAGAGCTACAGGGTTTGACACAGATACGCAGTATTTT. This sequence encodes CASRATGFDTDTQYF. The rearrangement joins TRBV28 to TRBJ2-3; a possible D gene is TRBD1 (6 bases). Germline assignment: CDR1 MDHEN and CDR2 SYDVKM. With 6 bases removed from V and 2 bases from J, the gap between germline ends came to 15 bases. The CDR3 covers 15 residues.

The CDR3 loop reads CSASGGSSGVADTQYF. Written as DNA, the CDR3 is TGCAGTGCCAGCGGAGGGTCTAGCGGAGTAGCAGATACGCAGTATTTT. The chain employs TRBV20-1 and TRBJ2-3, with 7 positions matching TRBD2. The CDR3 has 16 residues. Germline V gives CDR1 DFQATT, CDR2 SNEGSKA (reference sequence). V was clipped by 6 bases and J by 4 bases; unmatched bases: 16.

In regard to this clonotype: A read error may account for a junction end that differs from germline. The chain couples TRBV2 to TRBJ2-5, with 7 bases identical to TRBD1. Germline V gene lookup returns CDR1 SNHLY and CDR2 FYNNEI. This CDR3 is 15 amino acids long. The CDR3 loop reads CASMRQGWYQKTQYF. The CDR3 coding sequence is TGTGCCAGCATGAGACAGGGTTGGTACCAAAAGACCCAGTACTTC.

J is TRBJ2-3 and V is TRBV20-1, with 10 bases aligning to TRBD2. The CDR3 spans 16 residues. Germline CDR1 DFQATT, CDR2 SNEGSKA (reference sequence). With 5 bases clipped from V and 2 bases from J, the junction kept 10 bases outside the gene matches. CDR3: CSAGVTLAGSTDTQYF. CDR3 coding DNA: TGCAGTGCTGGAGTCACACTAGCGGGGTCCACAGATACGCAGTATTTT.

As for this clonotype: An end of the junction differs from the germline gene, which may be a read error. The J gene is TRBJ2-5, the V gene TRBV10-3; D is undetermined. This CDR3 is built from 12 residues. Germline V lookup: CDR1 ENHRY, CDR2 SYGVKD. The CDR3 loop is CAIGEPRETQYF. CDR3 DNA sequence: TGTGCCATCGGTGAACCTCGGGAGACCCAGTACTTC.

With respect to this clonotype: A clone one base away is much larger, so this may be a read error. The conserved phenylalanine or tryptophan is not found at the CDR3 terminus, so this likely reflects a read error. The J gene is TRBJ2-1, the V gene TRBV20-1, with D perhaps matching TRBD2 (6 bases). The germline V and J ends were trimmed by 3 bases and 7 bases, with 10 bases remaining between them. The CDR3 loop spans 12 amino acids. Germline values: CDR1 DFQATT, CDR2 SNEGSKA (reference sequence). The CDR3 bases are TGCAGTGCTAGTCCCGGGGGAAATGAGCAGTTCTCC. It translates to CSASPGGNEQFS.

As to this clonotype: With a much larger clone just one base away, this may be a read error. This chain's CDR3 is CSVSPTDTQYF. The CDR3 DNA reads as TGCAGTGTCTCTCCCACAGATACGCAGTATTTT. The chain joins TRBV20-1 to TRBJ2-3; D uncertain. The CDR3 contains 11 residues. Germline lookup yields CDR1 DFQATT and CDR2 SNEGSKA (reference sequence). V was trimmed by 7 bases and J by 2 bases, leaving 7 bases between them.

About this clonotype itself: An end of the junction does not agree with germline; a read error may underlie this. CDR3 amino acids: CASSPTVTYKQYF. Written as DNA, the CDR3 is TGTGCCAGCAGTCCAACGGTCACCTACAAGCAGTACTTC. This chain connects TRBV27 to TRBJ2-7; no clear D. From germline, CDR1 is MNHEY and CDR2 SMNVEV (reference sequence). The CDR3 contains 13 residues.

This clonotype showed up just a few times. This may be a read error: a much more frequent sequence differs by one nucleotide. The CDR3 region has the DNA TGTGCCAGCAGTAGGGGGAACAATGAAGCTTTCTTT. The encoded protein is CASSRGNNEAFF. V usage is TRBV7-9 and J usage is TRBJ1-1; tentative D call: TRBD1 (6 bases). This CDR3 spans 12 amino acids. Per germline, CDR1 SEHNR and CDR2 FQNEAQ (reference sequence).

This chain joins TRBV20-1 and TRBJ2-1, with D possibly being TRBD2 (5 bases). There are 17 residues in the CDR3. The V end was cut by 6 bases, the J end by 3 bases, with 24 bases between. In germline, CDR1 is DFQATT, CDR2 SNEGSKA (reference sequence). CDR3 nucleotide sequence: TGCAGTGCCCTCCCTAGGGCTATCGGGATTATCTACAATGAGCAGTTCTTC. Its protein product is CSALPRAIGIIYNEQFF.

This chain links TRBV2 with TRBJ2-1, with 8 nucleotides matching TRBD2. Trimming at V came to 3 bases and at J to 2 bases, leaving 6 bases not matched to a gene. CDR3 length: 16 residues. From germline, CDR1 is SNHLY and CDR2 FYNNEI. The CDR3 region is CASSELTGLAYNEQFF. In DNA form, the CDR3 reads TGTGCCAGCAGTGAGTTAACGGGACTAGCCTACAATGAGCAGTTCTTC. The variable domain in full, with the rest retrieved from reference TRBV2 and TRBJ2-1, is EPEVTQTPSHQVTQMGQEVILRCVPISNHLYFYWYRQILGQKVEFLVSFYNNEISEKSEIFDDQFSVERPDGSNFTLKIRSTKLEDSAMYFCASSELTGLAYNEQFFGPGTRLTVL.

A word on this clonotype: A much larger clonotype is one base distant, so this may be a read error. The chain has TRBV7-9 and TRBJ2-3, with 8 bases matching TRBD2. CDR1 is SEHNR and CDR2 is FQNEAQ in the germline V gene (reference sequence). The CDR3 spans 16 residues. With 5 bases clipped from V and 3 bases from J, the junction kept 10 bases outside the gene matches. CDR3 region: CASSLRGLVGTDTQYF. CDR3 DNA: TGTGCCAGCAGCCTTCGGGGACTAGTAGGGACAGATACGCAGTATTTT. Looking up the rest from reference TRBV7-9 and TRBJ2-3 gives the full variable domain: DTGVSQNPRHKITKRGQNVTFRCDPISEHNRLYWYRQTLGQGPEFLTYFQNEAQLEKSRLLSDRFSAERPKGSFSTLEIQRTEQGDSAMYLCASSLRGLVGTDTQYFGPGTRLTVL.

This clonotype was picked up a small number of times. This sequence may be a read error, since a much larger clone differs from it by one base. This chain's CDR3 is CSARTPTTKEQFF. Written as DNA, the CDR3 is TGCAGTGCTAGAACTCCTACGACTAAAGAGCAGTTCTTC. V gene TRBV20-1 combines with J gene TRBJ2-1; a weak D match, TRBD2 (5 bases). The CDR3 length is 13 residues. Looked up from germline, CDR1 is DFQATT and CDR2 is SNEGSKA (reference sequence). The V gene lost 2 bases and the J gene lost 10 bases, with 15 bases spanning the gap.

Many counts were recorded for this clonotype. This rearrangement joins TRBV6-6 to TRBJ1-5; D not resolved. This CDR3 contains 16 residues. V lost 0 bases and J 3 bases, leaving 12 bases between the germline ends. Germline lookup yields CDR1 MNHNY and CDR2 SVGAGI (reference sequence). CDR3 sequence: CASSYSTRFNNQPQHF. The CDR3 DNA reads TGTGCCAGCAGTTACTCGACCAGGTTCAACAATCAGCCCCAGCATTTT.

The V and J genes are TRBV12-3 or TRBV12-4 and TRBJ2-5; 8 positions agree with TRBD1. The V segment lost 5 bases and the J segment 5 bases; nucleotides outside the gene matches: 4. The CDR3 has 13 residues. The CDR3 region has the DNA TGTGCCAGCAGTCAGACAGGGGTCGAGACCCAGTACTTC. Its translation: CASSQTGVETQYF.

This chain connects TRBV12-3 or TRBV12-4 to TRBJ1-1, with D uncertain. Between the trimmed V and J ends, which lost 5 bases and 0 bases, there was a span of 10 bases. CDR3 length: 14 amino acids. The CDR3 here is CASSLSRMNTEAFF. The CDR3 DNA is TGTGCCAGCAGTCTCAGTCGCATGAACACTGAAGCTTTCTTT.

This clonotype was counted at least ten times. The genes are TRBV18 and TRBJ1-1; the D is unclear. The CDR3 runs to 11 residues. CDR1 and CDR2 (germline): KGHSH, LQKENI. Trimming left V 6 bases short and J 6 bases short, with 8 bases between. CDR3 region: CASSLGSEAFF. For the CDR3, the DNA is TGTGCCAGCTCCCTGGGGTCTGAAGCTTTCTTT.